The clone carrying this T cell receptor beta chain is a singleton in its sample. The germline V and J ends were trimmed by 1 base and 8 bases, with 18 bases remaining between them. The germline gives CDR1 SGHRS, CDR2 YFSETQ. The CDR3 runs 16 residues. The treatment: roughly 19 received Ad26.COV2.S at low or high dose, single or two shots; about 5 received placebo; per-sample allocation not given. Sampling was done on day 63 after the first vaccine or placebo injection. Produced via immunoSEQ multiplex PCR; TCRdb's table is partial and in-frame only. The sample consists of 510,000 or so clones, 87% of them appearing once. This sample was included in a study of Ad26.COV2.S vaccination and SARS-CoV-2 variants. Study context: Ad26.COV2.S, an intramuscular injection, was given once or twice 56 days apart.

The sequence came from a person aged 18-65 years who received the Ad26.COV2.S COVID-19 vaccine or a placebo. The specimen comprised peripheral blood, sampled in a trial of Ad26.COV2.S vaccine versus placebo. The chain is built from TRBV5-1 and TRBJ2-2; D is possibly TRBD1 or TRBD2 (6 bases each). CDR3 sequence reads: CASSLSATGGQGELFF. CDR3 coding DNA: TGCGCCAGCAGCTTGTCGGCGACTGGGGGGCAGGGGGAGCTGTTTTTT.